A selection of T cell receptor beta chains follows, all from one sample in a study. TCRdb passed the 5' RACE reads through MiXCR, listing each CDR3 protein once. The sample lists 60,000 to 65,000 distinct CDR3 sequences; 25% to 35% were seen once. Sequencing was done on a sample of tumor-infiltrating naive CD4+ T cells sorted from the breast tumor. The source is a female donor with breast cancer. Each CDR3 is given with its conserved first and last residue. A D gene is named only where the DNA matches it firmly. Clone size, where shown, is once, few, many, or a class for clones that have expanded.

size	V	J	D	CDR3	DNA
few	TRBV5-4	TRBJ2-7	TRBD1	CASRPRDRGYEQYF	TGTGCCAGCAGACCCCGGGACAGGGGCTACGAGCAGTACTTC
few	TRBV28	TRBJ2-7	TRBD2	CGTGSLAGAYEQYF	TGTGGGACTGGATCACTAGCGGGAGCGTACGAGCAGTACTTC
few	TRBV7-2	TRBJ2-2	TRBD1	CASSPRQGRNTGELFF	TGTGCCAGCAGCCCCCGACAGGGAAGGAACACCGGGGAGTTGTTTTTT
.	TRBV6-1	TRBJ2-2	TRBD1	CASNPRDRSTGELFF	TGTGCCAGCAACCCCCGGGACAGGAGCACCGGGGAGCTGTTTTTT
few	TRBV29-1	TRBJ2-7	.	CSVEDRLAGAGEQYF	TGCAGCGTTGAAGATCGTTTGGCAGGGGCTGGGGAGCAGTACTTC
many	TRBV4-2	TRBJ1-2	.	CASSQRSTGLDYGYTF	TGTGCCAGCAGCCAAAGATCGACAGGTTTGGACTATGGCTACACCTTC
few	TRBV7-3	TRBJ2-5	.	CASSLVPLGTQYF	TGTGCCAGCAGCTTAGTTCCATTAGGGACCCAGTACTTC
.	TRBV12-3/TRBV12-4	TRBJ1-2	TRBD1	CASSSSTGTVGGYTF	TGTGCCAGCAGTTCATCCACCGGGACAGTGGGGGGCTACACCTTC
.	TRBV3-1	TRBJ1-3	.	CASSPVFGGDGNTIYF	TGTGCCAGCAGTCCTGTTTTCGGGGGCGATGGAAACACCATATATTTT
few	TRBV9	TRBJ2-7	.	CASGLGTASSYEQYF	TGTGCCAGCGGCTTGGGGACCGCTAGCTCCTACGAGCAGTACTTC
many	TRBV6-2/TRBV6-3	TRBJ2-2	TRBD2	CASSHSGSSTGELFF	TGTGCCAGCAGCCATAGCGGGAGCAGTACCGGGGAGCTGTTTTTT
many	TRBV5-5	TRBJ1-2	.	CASSLVSAGTYGYTF	TGTGCCAGCAGCTTGGTAAGCGCCGGAACCTATGGCTACACCTTC
.	TRBV6-5	TRBJ2-2	.	CASSYRDKHTGELFF	TGTGCCAGCAGTTATAGAGACAAACACACCGGGGAGCTGTTTTTT
few	TRBV5-1	TRBJ2-7	.	CASSPPGYEQYF	TGCGCCAGCAGCCCCCCCGGCTACGAGCAGTACTTC
.	TRBV5-1	TRBJ2-7	TRBD2	CASSRGGQSYEQYF	TGCGCCAGCAGCCGGGGGGGACAAAGCTACGAGCAGTACTTC
.	TRBV12-5	TRBJ1-1	.	CASGSRDLNTEAFF	TGTGCTAGTGGTTCCCGGGACCTGAACACTGAAGCTTTCTTT
many	TRBV4-3	TRBJ1-1	.	CASSQDRRGTGAFF	TGCGCCAGCAGCCAAGATAGGAGGGGGACTGGGGCTTTCTTT
few	TRBV18	TRBJ2-1	.	CASSPVRMSSYNEQFF	TGTGCCAGCTCACCGGTAAGGATGTCTAGCTACAATGAGCAGTTCTTC
many	TRBV7-6	TRBJ2-7	TRBD1	CASSPGQGDGYEQYF	TGTGCCAGCAGCCCGGGACAGGGGGACGGGTACGAGCAGTACTTC